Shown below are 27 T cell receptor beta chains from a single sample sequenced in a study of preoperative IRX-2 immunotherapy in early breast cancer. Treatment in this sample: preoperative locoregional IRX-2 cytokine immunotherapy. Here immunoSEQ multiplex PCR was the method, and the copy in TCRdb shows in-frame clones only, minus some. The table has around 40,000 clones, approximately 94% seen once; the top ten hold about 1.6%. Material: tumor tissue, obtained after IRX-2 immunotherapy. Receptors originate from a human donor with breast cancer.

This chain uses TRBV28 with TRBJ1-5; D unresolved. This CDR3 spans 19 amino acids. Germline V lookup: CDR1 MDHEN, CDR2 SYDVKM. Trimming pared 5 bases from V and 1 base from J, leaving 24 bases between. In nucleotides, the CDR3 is TGTGCCAGCAGTCCGGGCGTGCGGAGGGCATACGGAAGCAATCAGCCCCAGCATTTT. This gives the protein CASSPGVRRAYGSNQPQHF.

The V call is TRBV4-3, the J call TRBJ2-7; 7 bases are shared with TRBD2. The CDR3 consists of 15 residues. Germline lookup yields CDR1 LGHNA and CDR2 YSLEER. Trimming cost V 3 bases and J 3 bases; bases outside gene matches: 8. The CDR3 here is CASSHRASGDYEQYF. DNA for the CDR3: TGCGCCAGCAGCCATAGGGCCAGCGGGGACTACGAGCAGTACTTC.

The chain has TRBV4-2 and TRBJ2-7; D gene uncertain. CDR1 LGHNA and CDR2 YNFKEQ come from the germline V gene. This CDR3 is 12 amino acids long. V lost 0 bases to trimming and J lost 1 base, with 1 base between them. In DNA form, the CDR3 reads TGTGCCAGCAGCCAAGAATCCTACGAGCAGTACTTC. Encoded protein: CASSQESYEQYF.

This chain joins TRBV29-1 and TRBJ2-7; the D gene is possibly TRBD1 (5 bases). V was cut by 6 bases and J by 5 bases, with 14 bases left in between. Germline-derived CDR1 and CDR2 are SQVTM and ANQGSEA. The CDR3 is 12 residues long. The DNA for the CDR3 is TGCAGCGTCCTACCGGCAGGGAACGAGCAGTACTTC. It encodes CSVLPAGNEQYF.

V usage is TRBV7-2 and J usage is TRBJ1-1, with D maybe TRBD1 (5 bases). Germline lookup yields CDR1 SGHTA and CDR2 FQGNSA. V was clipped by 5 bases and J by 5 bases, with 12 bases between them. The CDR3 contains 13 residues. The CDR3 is CASSRGEGTEAFF. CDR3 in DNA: TGTGCCAGCAGCCGAGGGGAGGGGACTGAAGCTTTCTTT.

The CDR3 is CASSPGTAYFYEQYF. In DNA, the CDR3 is TGTGCCAGCAGTCCCGGGACAGCCTATTTTTACGAGCAGTACTTC. This rearrangement joins TRBV28 to TRBJ2-7, with 7 bases that match TRBD1. The CDR3 runs to 15 residues. Germline CDR1 reads MDHEN; CDR2 reads SYDVKM. The junction had 11 bases not matched to a gene; V was cut back by 5 bases and J by 4 bases.

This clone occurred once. The CDR3, as DNA: TGTGCCAGCAGCAGGGTCGGGGAGACCCAGTACTTC. As protein: CASSRVGETQYF. The V call is TRBV7-9, the J call TRBJ2-5; D unresolved. This CDR3 region has 12 residues. V was clipped by 5 bases and J by 5 bases, with 9 bases between them. Germline CDR1 reads SEHNR; CDR2 reads FQNEAQ (reference sequence). Drawing the rest from reference TRBV7-9 and TRBJ2-5, the complete variable domain is DTGVSQNPRHKITKRGQNVTFRCDPISEHNRLYWYRQTLGQGPEFLTYFQNEAQLEKSRLLSDRFSAERPKGSFSTLEIQRTEQGDSAMYLCASSRVGETQYFGPGTRLLVL.

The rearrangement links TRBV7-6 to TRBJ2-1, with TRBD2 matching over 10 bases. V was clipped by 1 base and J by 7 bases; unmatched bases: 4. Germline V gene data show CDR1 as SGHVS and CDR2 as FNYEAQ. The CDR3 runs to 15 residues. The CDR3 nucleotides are TGTGCCAGCAGCTTAGTTAGCGGGGGGAGGAATGAGCAGTTCTTC. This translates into CASSLVSGGRNEQFF.

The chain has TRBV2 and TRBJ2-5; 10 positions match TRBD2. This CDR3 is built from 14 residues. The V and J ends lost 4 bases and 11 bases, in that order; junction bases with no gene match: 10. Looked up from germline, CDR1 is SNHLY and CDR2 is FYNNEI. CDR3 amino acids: CASSGPSGSGEQYF. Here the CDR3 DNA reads TGTGCCAGCAGTGGGCCTAGCGGGAGTGGAGAGCAGTACTTC. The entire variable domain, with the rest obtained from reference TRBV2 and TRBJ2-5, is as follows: EPEVTQTPSHQVTQMGQEVILRCVPISNHLYFYWYRQILGQKVEFLVSFYNNEISEKSEIFDDQFSVERPDGSNFTLKIRSTKLEDSAMYFCASSGPSGSGEQYFGPGTRLLVL.

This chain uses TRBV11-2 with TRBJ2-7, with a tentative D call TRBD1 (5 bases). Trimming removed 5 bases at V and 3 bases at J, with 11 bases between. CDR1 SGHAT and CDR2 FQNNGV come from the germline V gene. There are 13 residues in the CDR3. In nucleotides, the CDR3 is TGTGCCAGCAGCCATAGGGGTTTCTACGAGCAGTACTTC. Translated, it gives CASSHRGFYEQYF.

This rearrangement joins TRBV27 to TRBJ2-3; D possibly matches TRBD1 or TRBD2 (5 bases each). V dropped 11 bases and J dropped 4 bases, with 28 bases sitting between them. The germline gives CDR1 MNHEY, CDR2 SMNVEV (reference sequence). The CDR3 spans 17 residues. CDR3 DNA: TGTGCCGCCAGTCTCCCCGTATCCGGGACCTTGGCAGATACGCAGTATTTT. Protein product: CAASLPVSGTLADTQYF.

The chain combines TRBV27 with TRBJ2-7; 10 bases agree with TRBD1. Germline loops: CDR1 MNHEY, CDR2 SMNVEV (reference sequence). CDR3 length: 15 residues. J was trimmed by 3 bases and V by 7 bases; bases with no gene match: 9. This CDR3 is CASTPKWDRGYEQYF. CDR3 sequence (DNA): TGTGCCAGCACTCCCAAGTGGGACAGGGGCTACGAGCAGTACTTC.

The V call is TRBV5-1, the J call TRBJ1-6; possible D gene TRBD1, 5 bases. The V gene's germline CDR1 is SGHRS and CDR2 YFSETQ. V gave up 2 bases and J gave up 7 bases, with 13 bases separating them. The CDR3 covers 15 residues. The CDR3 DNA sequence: TGCGCCAGCAGCTTATCCGGGACGGCAAATTCACCCCTCCACTTT. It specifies CASSLSGTANSPLHF.

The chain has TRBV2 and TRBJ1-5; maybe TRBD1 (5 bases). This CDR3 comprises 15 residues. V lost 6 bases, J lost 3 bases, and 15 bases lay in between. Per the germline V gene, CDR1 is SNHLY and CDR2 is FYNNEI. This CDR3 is CASRALGLPNQPQHF. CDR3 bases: TGTGCCAGCAGGGCGCTGGGACTTCCCAATCAGCCCCAGCATTTT.

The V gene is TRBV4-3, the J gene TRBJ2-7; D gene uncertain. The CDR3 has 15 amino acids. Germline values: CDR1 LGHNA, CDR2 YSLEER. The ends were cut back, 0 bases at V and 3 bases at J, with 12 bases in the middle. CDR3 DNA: TGCGCCAGCAGCCAAGATCTCGGTCCGGTCTACGAGCAGTACTTC. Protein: CASSQDLGPVYEQYF.

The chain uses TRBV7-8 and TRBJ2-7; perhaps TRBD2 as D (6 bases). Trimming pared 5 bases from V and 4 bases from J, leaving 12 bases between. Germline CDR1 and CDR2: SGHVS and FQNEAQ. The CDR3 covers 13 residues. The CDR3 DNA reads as TGTGCCAGCAGCCTCCCGGGGGATTACGAGCAGTACTTC. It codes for CASSLPGDYEQYF.

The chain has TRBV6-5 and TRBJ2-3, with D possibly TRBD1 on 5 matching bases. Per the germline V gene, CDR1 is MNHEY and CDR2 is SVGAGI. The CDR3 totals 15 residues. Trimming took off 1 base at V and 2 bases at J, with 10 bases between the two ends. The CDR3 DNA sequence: TGTGCCAGCAGTTACTGGCAGGGCACCACAGATACGCAGTATTTT. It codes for CASSYWQGTTDTQYF.

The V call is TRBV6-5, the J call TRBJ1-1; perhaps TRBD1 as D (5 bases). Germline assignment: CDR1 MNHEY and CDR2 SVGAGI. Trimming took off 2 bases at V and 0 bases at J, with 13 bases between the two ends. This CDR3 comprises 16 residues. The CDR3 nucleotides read TGTGCCAGCAGTTACCTGTTAAGGGGAATGAACACTGAAGCTTTCTTT. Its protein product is CASSYLLRGMNTEAFF.

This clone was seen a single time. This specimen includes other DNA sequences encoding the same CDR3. CDR3 coding DNA: TGTGCCTGGAGCGGCGGTTATGGCTACACCTTC. Translating it yields CAWSGGYGYTF. The genes are TRBV30 and TRBJ1-2; D not certain. Trimming removed 3 bases from V and 5 bases from J, with 7 bases in between. CDR3 length: 11 amino acids. The germline V gene has CDR1 GTSNPN and CDR2 SVGIG (reference sequence). Variable domain in full (rest from reference TRBV30 and TRBJ1-2): SQTIHQWPATLVQPVGSPLSLECTVEGTSNPNLYWYRQAAGRGLQLLFYSVGIGQISSEVPQNLSASRPQDRQFILSSKKLLLSDSGFYLCAWSGGYGYTFGSGTRLTVV.

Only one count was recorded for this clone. CDR3 nucleotides: TGTGCCTGGAGTGTCCTAGCGGGGGTCTATGGCGAGACCCAGTACTTC. It encodes CAWSVLAGVYGETQYF. This sequence joins TRBV30 and TRBJ2-5; 10 nucleotides match TRBD2. Germline trimming cut 0 bases from V and 5 bases from J; bases unmatched to any gene: 9. Germline assignment: CDR1 GTSNPN and CDR2 SVGIG (reference sequence). This CDR3 has 16 residues.

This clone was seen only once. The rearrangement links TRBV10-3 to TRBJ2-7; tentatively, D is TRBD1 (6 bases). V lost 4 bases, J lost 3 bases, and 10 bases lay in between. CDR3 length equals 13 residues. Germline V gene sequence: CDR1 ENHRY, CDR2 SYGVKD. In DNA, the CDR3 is TGTGCCATCAGTGCTCAGGGGATCTACGAGCAGTACTTC. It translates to CAISAQGIYEQYF.

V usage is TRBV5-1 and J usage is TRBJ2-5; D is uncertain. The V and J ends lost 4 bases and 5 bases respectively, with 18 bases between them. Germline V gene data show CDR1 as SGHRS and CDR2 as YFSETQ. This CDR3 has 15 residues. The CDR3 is CASSLAVRVGETQYF. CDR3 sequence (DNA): TGCGCCAGCAGCCTGGCGGTAAGGGTCGGGGAGACCCAGTACTTC.

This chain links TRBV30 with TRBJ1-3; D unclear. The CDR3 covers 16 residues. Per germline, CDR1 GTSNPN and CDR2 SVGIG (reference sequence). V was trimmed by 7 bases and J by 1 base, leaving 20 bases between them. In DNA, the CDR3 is TGTGCCTTTTTAGTCAAGCGGGGAGGGTCTGGAAACACCATATATTTT. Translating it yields CAFLVKRGGSGNTIYF.

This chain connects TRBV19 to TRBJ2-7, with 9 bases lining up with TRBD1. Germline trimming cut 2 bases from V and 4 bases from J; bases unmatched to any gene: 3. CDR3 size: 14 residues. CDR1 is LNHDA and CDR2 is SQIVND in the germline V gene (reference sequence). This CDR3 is CASSINRGPYEQYF. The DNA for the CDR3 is TGTGCCAGTAGTATAAACAGGGGGCCGTACGAGCAGTACTTC.

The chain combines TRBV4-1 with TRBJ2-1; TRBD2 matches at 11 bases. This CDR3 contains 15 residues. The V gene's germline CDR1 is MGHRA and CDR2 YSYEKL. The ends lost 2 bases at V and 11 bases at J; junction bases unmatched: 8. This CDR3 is CASSQPGLAEQKQFF. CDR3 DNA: TGCGCCAGCAGCCAACCGGGACTAGCGGAGCAAAAGCAGTTCTTC.

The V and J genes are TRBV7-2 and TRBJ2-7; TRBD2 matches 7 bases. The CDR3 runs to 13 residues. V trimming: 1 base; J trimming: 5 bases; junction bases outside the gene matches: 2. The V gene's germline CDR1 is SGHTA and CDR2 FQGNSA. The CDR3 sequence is CASSLVRGDEQYF. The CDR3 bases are TGTGCCAGCAGCTTAGTTCGGGGGGACGAGCAGTACTTC.

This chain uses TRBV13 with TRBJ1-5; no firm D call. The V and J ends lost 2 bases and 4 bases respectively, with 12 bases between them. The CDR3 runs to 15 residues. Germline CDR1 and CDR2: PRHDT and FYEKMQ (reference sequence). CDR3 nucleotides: TGTGCCAGCAGCTTACCGGCGCGGGAGAATCAGCCCCAGCATTTT. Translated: CASSLPARENQPQHF.